The 9 T cell receptor beta chains below come from one sample, sequenced in a study of blood T cell repertoires in COVID-19. Sequenced by immunoSEQ multiplex PCR; TCRdb stores in-frame clones only, minus some. The sample holds approximately 290,000 clones, more than 80% seen once. The sequencing sample was made of PBMCs or T cells enriched from blood (not recorded which). The receptor source for this set is a woman aged 30 to 39 who had recovered from COVID-19.

This chain joins TRBV9 and TRBJ2-5, with 12 bases aligning to TRBD2. Looked up from germline, CDR1 is SGDLS and CDR2 is YYNGEE. This CDR3 is built from 16 residues. The V gene end was trimmed by 4 bases and the J gene end by 5 bases; junction bases not matched to a gene: 9. The CDR3 here is CASSQASGRAGETQYF. CDR3 in DNA: TGTGCCAGCAGCCAGGCTAGCGGGAGGGCCGGGGAGACCCAGTACTTC. Together with reference TRBV9 and TRBJ2-5, the CDR3 gives the full variable domain: DSGVTQTPKHLITATGQRVTLRCSPRSGDLSVYWYQQSLDQGLQFLIQYYNGEERAKGNILERFSAQQFPDLHSELNLSSLELGDSALYFCASSQASGRAGETQYFGPGTRLLVL.

The chain couples TRBV4-3 to TRBJ2-4, with unresolved D. V lost 0 bases and J 0 bases, leaving 9 bases between the germline ends. Germline CDR1 LGHNA, CDR2 YSLEER. The CDR3 has 16 amino acids. The CDR3 loop is CASSQDPTAAKNIQYF. The CDR3, as DNA: TGCGCCAGCAGCCAAGATCCCACAGCAGCCAAAAACATTCAGTACTTC.

The chain has TRBV19 and TRBJ2-7, with 11 nucleotides matching TRBD2. Germline values: CDR1 LNHDA, CDR2 SQIVND (reference sequence). The CDR3 totals 14 residues. Trimming cost V 8 bases and J 3 bases; bases outside gene matches: 6. DNA of the CDR3: TGTGCCAGTGGGCCGACTAGCGGGAACTACGAGCAGTACTTC. Protein: CASGPTSGNYEQYF. Using reference TRBV19 and TRBJ2-7 for the parts outside the CDR3, the full variable domain is DGGITQSPKYLFRKEGQNVTLSCEQNLNHDAMYWYRQDPGQGLRLIYYSQIVNDFQKGDIAEGYSVSREKKESFPLTVTSAQKNPTAFYLCASGPTSGNYEQYFGPGTRLTVT.

The genes are TRBV19 and TRBJ2-5, with 8 bases lining up with TRBD1. The CDR3 consists of 13 residues. After removal of 5 bases from V and 5 bases from J, the junction contained 4 bases not matched to a gene. Germline V gives CDR1 LNHDA, CDR2 SQIVND (reference sequence). CDR3 sequence reads: CASSGTGGETQYF. For the CDR3, the DNA is TGTGCCAGTAGTGGGACAGGCGGGGAGACCCAGTACTTC.

This chain's CDR3 is CASSPLGTGDYGYTF. In nucleotides, the CDR3 is TGTGCCAGCAGTCCCTTGGGGACAGGGGACTATGGCTACACCTTC. This chain uses TRBV27 with TRBJ1-2, with 10 bases lining up with TRBD1. This CDR3 region has 15 residues. The V gene's germline CDR1 is MNHEY and CDR2 SMNVEV (reference sequence). Germline trimming cut 5 bases from V and 3 bases from J; bases unmatched to any gene: 6.

The chain employs TRBV9 and TRBJ2-7; 9 nucleotides align to TRBD2. Losses at the gene ends were 3 bases for V and 4 bases for J; bases not matched to a gene: 5. This CDR3 has 14 residues. Germline-derived CDR1 and CDR2 are SGDLS and YYNGEE. In DNA form, the CDR3 reads TGTGCCAGCAGCGGCTTAGCGGGAGAATACGAGCAGTACTTC. Translated: CASSGLAGEYEQYF.

The chain links TRBV19 to TRBJ2-1, with D unresolved. Germline-derived CDR1 and CDR2 are LNHDA and SQIVND (reference sequence). This CDR3 has 16 amino acids. V was cut by 2 bases and J by 0 bases, with 11 bases left in between. The DNA for the CDR3 is TGTGCCAGTAGTATATGGGCCGGTAGCTCCTACAATGAGCAGTTCTTC. Translated, it gives CASSIWAGSSYNEQFF.

The chain links TRBV29-1 to TRBJ2-6; D not resolved. Germline CDR1 reads SQVTM; CDR2 reads ANQGSEA. The CDR3 is 12 amino acids. Trimming removed 6 bases from V and 0 bases from J, with 3 bases in between. CDR3 protein: CSVNSGANVLTF. The CDR3 DNA is TGCAGCGTCAACTCTGGGGCCAACGTCCTGACTTTC.

The chain joins TRBV5-1 to TRBJ1-4, with TRBD1 as a possible D gene (6 bases). V dropped 5 bases and J dropped 4 bases, with 9 bases sitting between them. Per the germline V gene, CDR1 is SGHRS and CDR2 is YFSETQ. This CDR3 spans 13 amino acids. DNA of the CDR3: TGCGCCAGCAGTCTACAGGGTAATGAAAAACTGTTTTTT. Its protein is CASSLQGNEKLFF.